The rows below give T cell receptor beta chains drawn from one sample of a study of immune cell composition in non-small cell lung cancer. The protocol was immunoSEQ multiplex PCR, while the TCRdb copy is restricted to in-frame clones and leaves out a portion. The table lists a few thousand clones, less than 80% of them singletons. The sample comprised lung tumor tissue. The receptors derive from a human donor with non-small cell lung cancer. Both conserved end residues are part of each CDR3. D genes are given only for firm matches. Part of the rows lack a size; the others show once, few, many or a class for expanded clones.

j_call	clone_size	d_call	v_call	cdr3_nt	cdr3_aa
TRBJ2-3	NA	TRBD1	TRBV6-6	TGTGCCAGCAGTTATCCAACAGGGGCAGATACGCAGTATTTT	CASSYPTGADTQYF
TRBJ2-1	NA	TRBD2	TRBV23-1	TGCGCCAGCAGTCAATCGCCTAGCGGGAGGTACTATGAGCAGTTCTTC	CASSQSPSGRYYEQFF
TRBJ1-1	NA	NA	TRBV6-1	TGTGCCAGCAGTGAAACTTCCGCTTTCTTT	CASSETSAFF
TRBJ1-5	NA	TRBD1	TRBV2	TGTGCCAGCAGTGCCGGGACAGTCAATCAGCCCCAGCATTTT	CASSAGTVNQPQHF
TRBJ1-4	NA	NA	TRBV14	TGTGCCAGCAGTCAGGGGATCGTAAATGAAAAACTGTTTTTT	CASSQGIVNEKLFF
TRBJ2-3	NA	NA	TRBV7-2	TGTGCCAGCACCCCAGCGGGTCATAGCACAGATACGCAGTATTTT	CASTPAGHSTDTQYF
TRBJ1-1	NA	NA	TRBV28	TGTGCCACTACAGATTTTAGGGGTCACCGCACTGAAGCTTTCTTT	CATTDFRGHRTEAFF
TRBJ1-5	NA	NA	TRBV19	TGTGCCAGTAGTCGCGCTTCGGGGCCCCAGCATTTT	CASSRASGPQHF
TRBJ2-2	NA	NA	TRBV4-3	TGCGCCAGCAGCCAAGATTCTCGCGACTTGAACACCGGGGAGCTGTTTTTT	CASSQDSRDLNTGELFF
TRBJ2-7	NA	TRBD2	TRBV5-6	TGTGCCAGCAGCTTCGGCGGGAGAGGAATAGGGCAGTACTTC	CASSFGGRGIGQYF
TRBJ1-5	NA	NA	TRBV7-9	TGTGCCAGCAGCTTAGGAGGCTCCGATCAGCCCCAGCATTTT	CASSLGGSDQPQHF
TRBJ2-1	NA	TRBD2	TRBV13	TGTGCCAGCAGCTTAAGGCGGGGGACGTACAATGAGCAGTTCTTC	CASSLRRGTYNEQFF
TRBJ2-3	NA	TRBD1	TRBV29-1	TGCAGCGTCGGACAGGGGGCTTCAGATACGCAGTATTTT	CSVGQGASDTQYF
TRBJ2-1	once	NA	TRBV9	TGTGCCAGCAGCGATTCAGGGGGAGGTAGCTACAATGAGCAGTTCTTC	CASSDSGGGSYNEQFF
TRBJ1-2	NA	NA	TRBV7-2	TGTGCCAGCAGGTTAGCGGGGAGCGCTAACTATGGCTACACCTTC	CASRLAGSANYGYTF
TRBJ2-7	NA	NA	TRBV29-1	TGCAGCGTTGTAGGGCAGGCGGGCGAGCAGTACTTC	CSVVGQAGEQYF
TRBJ1-2	NA	TRBD1	TRBV2	TGTGCCAGCAGCGGACAGGGTTCCTATGGCTACACCTTC	CASSGQGSYGYTF
TRBJ2-1	NA	NA	TRBV11-2	TGTGCCAGCAGCTTATCGACTGGATTCTACAATGAGCAGTTCTTC	CASSLSTGFYNEQFF
TRBJ2-2	few	NA	TRBV2	TGTGCCACGAGGTCGGACACCGGGGAGCTGTTTTTT	CATRSDTGELFF
TRBJ2-2	NA	NA	TRBV27	TGTGCCAGCAGTTCTCCTTTTTACACCGGGGAGCTGTTTTTT	CASSSPFYTGELFF
TRBJ2-7	NA	TRBD1	TRBV5-6	TGTGCCAGCAGCTGGGGGACAGGGGCGGTTCACGAGCAGTACTTC	CASSWGTGAVHEQYF
TRBJ1-2	NA	NA	TRBV4-2	TGTGCCAGCAGCCAAGGAGGGCAGAGGGCAGGTGGCTACACCTTC	CASSQGGQRAGGYTF
TRBJ2-7	NA	NA	TRBV6-5	TGTGCCAGCCGGCGACAGGCGTACGAGCAGTACTTC	CASRRQAYEQYF
TRBJ2-7	few	NA	TRBV4-1	TGCGCCAGCAGCCAAGGTGTACTAGAACCCTACGAGCAGTACTTC	CASSQGVLEPYEQYF
TRBJ1-1	NA	TRBD1	TRBV6-5	TGTGCCAGCAGTTACACAGGGGACAGGGGCACTGAAGCTTTCTTT	CASSYTGDRGTEAFF
TRBJ2-1	NA	TRBD2	TRBV2	TGTGCCAGCACGGGACTAGCGGATTTCAATGAGCAGTTCTTC	CASTGLADFNEQFF
TRBJ2-3	NA	TRBD1	TRBV27	TGTGCCAGCAGTTTATTGGGACAGGGGGCGCGAGGAGATACGCAGTATTTT	CASSLLGQGARGDTQYF
TRBJ2-3	NA	TRBD1	TRBV27	TGTGCCAGCAGTGCGGACAGGGGGCGAGATACGCAGTATTTT	CASSADRGRDTQYF
TRBJ2-5	NA	NA	TRBV6-1	TGTGCCAGCAGTGAAGTTCAAGGGAGAGAGACCCAGTACTTC	CASSEVQGRETQYF
TRBJ1-4	NA	NA	TRBV4-3	TGCGCCAGCAGCTTAGGGGAAAGACCGGCAACTAATGAAAAACTGTTTTTT	CASSLGERPATNEKLFF
TRBJ2-1	once	NA	TRBV7-3	TGTGCCAGCAGCACCCAAACTAGCAGGGCAAATGAGCAGTTCTTC	CASSTQTSRANEQFF
TRBJ2-5	NA	TRBD1	TRBV10-1	TGCGCCAGCACGGGGTCGGGACAGGGGAGCCCTTCCCCTCAAGAGACCCAGTACTTC	CASTGSGQGSPSPQETQYF
TRBJ1-2	NA	TRBD1	TRBV9	TGTGCCAGCAGCGCAAGGGGGGACAGGGGACACTATGGCTACACCTTC	CASSARGDRGHYGYTF
TRBJ2-1	few	TRBD2	TRBV27	TGTGCCAGCAGGGGGACTAGCGGGAGTTTCACCCAGTTCTTC	CASRGTSGSFTQFF
TRBJ2-7	few	NA	TRBV5-5	TGTGCCAGCAGCTTGGGTACAGCCTTTACCTACGAGCAGTACTTC	CASSLGTAFTYEQYF
TRBJ2-3	NA	TRBD1	TRBV5-1	TGCGCCAGCAGCTGGGGACAGGGGGGCACAGATACGCAGTATTTT	CASSWGQGGTDTQYF
TRBJ1-1	NA	NA	TRBV18	TGTGCCAGCTCCCGGAAGGGGGGGCGGGATGAAGCTTTCTTT	CASSRKGGRDEAFF
TRBJ2-1	NA	TRBD2	TRBV9	TGTGCCAGCAGCGTAGCGGGAGGGACCTACAATGAGCAGTTCTTC	CASSVAGGTYNEQFF
TRBJ2-7	NA	TRBD2	TRBV19	TGTGCCAGTACCCCCGGGACTAGCGGACCCTACGAGCAGTACTTC	CASTPGTSGPYEQYF
TRBJ1-2	NA	NA	TRBV7-6	TGTGCCAGCAGCTTAGCCGGTGCAGGCCCTAACTATGGCTACACCTTC	CASSLAGAGPNYGYTF
TRBJ1-2	once	TRBD1	TRBV10-3	TGTGCCATCAGTCCACAGGGGGCAACCTATGGCTACACCTTC	CAISPQGATYGYTF
TRBJ2-2	NA	NA	TRBV18	TGTGCCAGCTCACCACCGACAGGACAGAACACCGGGGAGCTGTTTTTT	CASSPPTGQNTGELFF
TRBJ2-2	NA	NA	TRBV7-2	TGTGCCAGCAGCTTAGCATCCATCACCGGGGAGCTGTTTTTT	CASSLASITGELFF
TRBJ2-3	NA	TRBD2	TRBV6-1	TGTTCTATAGCGGGCCCCACAGATACGCAGTATTTT	CSIAGPTDTQYF
TRBJ1-2	NA	NA	TRBV28	TGTGCCAGCAGTTTCGCCAGGGATTATGGCTACACCTTC	CASSFARDYGYTF
TRBJ1-5	NA	NA	TRBV28	TGTGCCAGCAGTTCCCCCCCAGGGGATCAGCCCCAGCATTTT	CASSSPPGDQPQHF
TRBJ2-7	NA	TRBD1	TRBV5-1	TGCGCCAGCAGTCGAGGACAGGGCGAGCAGTACTTC	CASSRGQGEQYF
TRBJ2-1	NA	NA	TRBV19	TGTGCCAGCAGGGACTCTCATAACAATGAGCAGTTCTTC	CASRDSHNNEQFF
TRBJ1-2	NA	TRBD1	TRBV7-2	TGTGCCAGCAGTTTCACCGGGACAGGGGGCTACACCTTC	CASSFTGTGGYTF
TRBJ2-2	NA	NA	TRBV6-4	TGTGCCAGCAGTGGGACTAACACCGGGGAGCTGTTTTTT	CASSGTNTGELFF
TRBJ1-2	NA	NA	TRBV23-1	TGCGCCAGCAGTCGGGCGGGTCTAGGGGGTGGCTACACCTTC	CASSRAGLGGGYTF
TRBJ1-1	NA	NA	TRBV6-6	TGTGCCAGCAGTTACTCGGTAGTTAACACTGAAGCTTTCTTT	CASSYSVVNTEAFF
TRBJ1-2	NA	TRBD1	TRBV27	TGTGCCAGCAGTTGGAGGGGACAGGGGTATGGCTACACCTTC	CASSWRGQGYGYTF